The rows below give T cell receptor beta chains drawn from one sample of a study of stem cell transplantation in POMP-related autoinflammatory disease. Clones were sequenced by immunoSEQ multiplex PCR, and TCRdb holds only the in-frame ones, with some missing. The sample consists of about 26,000 clones, roughly four fifths of them appearing once. The sequencing used CD4+ T cells from PBMCs, collected before stem cell transplantation. All receptors come from a human donor with POMP-related autoinflammation and immune dysregulation (PRAID). CDR3s include the opening cysteine and the closing phenylalanine or tryptophan. A D gene is named only where the DNA matches it firmly. The listing skips clone size in some rows; elsewhere it reads once, few, many or a size class.

>TRBV18|TRBJ2-7|NA|NA
CASSPARTVSTYEQYF
TGTGCCAGCTCACCAGCGAGAACAGTTTCCACCTACGAGCAGTACTTC
>TRBV5-4|TRBJ1-2|NA|NA
CASSFGVYGYTF
TGTGCCAGCAGCTTTGGTGTCTATGGCTACACCTTC
>TRBV2|TRBJ2-1|NA|TRBD1
CASRHPGQGHNEQFF
TGTGCCAGCAGACATCCGGGACAGGGGCACAATGAGCAGTTCTTC
>TRBV29-1|TRBJ2-6|NA|NA
CSVDRLGSGANVLTF
TGCAGCGTTGACCGTCTAGGGTCCGGGGCCAACGTCCTGACTTTC
>TRBV7-9|TRBJ2-7|few|NA
CASSLGRGYEQYF
TGTGCCAGCAGCTTAGGCAGGGGCTACGAGCAGTACTTC
>TRBV10-1|TRBJ2-3|NA|TRBD2
CASSSDYRLAGSDTQYF
TGCGCCAGCAGTTCCGATTACCGACTAGCGGGGTCAGATACGCAGTATTTT
>TRBV1|TRBJ2-7|NA|NA
CTSSHRAGGPRYEQYF
TGCACCAGCAGCCACAGGGCGGGAGGGCCAAGGTACGAGCAGTACTTC
>TRBV30|TRBJ2-7|NA|NA
CAWNRDVSYEQYF
TGTGCCTGGAACAGGGACGTCTCCTACGAGCAGTACTTC
>TRBV5-1|TRBJ2-1|NA|NA
CASSLAEGTYNEQFF
TGCGCCAGCAGCTTGGCCGAGGGGACCTACAATGAGCAGTTCTTC
>TRBV7-9|TRBJ2-7|few|NA
CASSPPPGKGTYEQYF
TGTGCCAGCAGCCCACCCCCAGGGAAAGGGACCTACGAGCAGTACTTC
>TRBV7-9|TRBJ1-5|few|NA
CASSLSSGPLNQPQHF
TGTGCCAGCAGCTTATCGTCAGGGCCCCTAAATCAGCCCCAGCATTTT
>TRBV6-5|TRBJ1-5|once|TRBD1
CASSEQGLNQPQHF
TGTGCCAGCAGCGAACAGGGGTTAAATCAGCCCCAGCATTTT
>TRBV6-6|TRBJ1-4|NA|NA
CASSYEALLSNEKLFF
TGTGCCAGCAGTTACGAGGCGCTGTTATCTAATGAAAAACTGTTTTTT
>TRBV11-2|TRBJ2-3|NA|NA
CASSLDRGSNTDTQYF
TGTGCCAGCAGCTTAGATAGGGGCAGTAACACAGATACGCAGTATTTT